The 11 T cell receptor beta chains listed next were all sequenced from one sample in a study of beta chain features in type 1 diabetes. TCRB transcripts that were expressed got sequenced, as all of the isolated RNA had been reverse transcribed. TCRdb keeps only in-frame clones here, not all; method: immunoSEQ multiplex PCR. This table has about 620,000 clones, about 16% appearing once. The specimen was naive CD4+ T cells from blood. These receptors all come from a man between 18 and 29 years old in good health.

This clone came up a few times. J is TRBJ1-2 and V is TRBV6-5, with TRBD1 as a possible D gene (5 bases). Trimming pared 7 bases from V and 6 bases from J, leaving 12 bases between. The CDR3 sequence is 12 residues long. Germline CDR1 is MNHEY and CDR2 is SVGAGI. The CDR3 spells CASIGTTNGYTF. The DNA of the CDR3 is TGTGCCAGCATTGGGACCACTAATGGCTACACCTTC.

The rearrangement uses TRBV6-5 and TRBJ2-7; D perhaps matches TRBD2 (6 bases). V lost 6 bases and J lost 3, with 12 bases in between. The V gene's germline CDR1 is MNHEY and CDR2 SVGAGI. This CDR3 comprises 13 residues. CDR3 sequence (DNA): TGTGCCAGCAGACCACGGGGACTCTACGAGCAGTACTTC. Protein sequence: CASRPRGLYEQYF.

This chain connects TRBV27 to TRBJ2-1; a weak D match, TRBD1 (6 bases). Trimming shortened V by 7 bases and J by 6 bases, and 13 bases separated the two germline ends. Germline-derived CDR1 and CDR2 are MNHEY and SMNVEV (reference sequence). The CDR3 runs 13 residues. Written as DNA, the CDR3 is TGTGCCAGCAACCCCCTAGGGGGCAATGAGCAGTTCTTC. It translates to CASNPLGGNEQFF.

This chain links TRBV4-3 with TRBJ1-1, with D unclear. The germline V gene encodes CDR1 LGHNA and CDR2 YSLEER. The V and J ends lost 0 bases and 7 bases respectively, with 15 bases between them. The CDR3 runs to 15 residues. CDR3 sequence (DNA): TGCGCCAGCAGCCAAGATCAAAGAGCTGGCCTTGAAGCTTTCTTT. It yields the protein CASSQDQRAGLEAFF.

The rearrangement joins TRBV9 to TRBJ2-7, with 11 positions matching TRBD1. Germline loops: CDR1 SGDLS, CDR2 YYNGEE. The CDR3 sequence is 15 residues long. V was pared by 2 bases and J by 9 bases, with 10 bases of the junction left unmatched. The CDR3 region has the DNA TGTGCCAGCAGCGTGTCCGGGACAGGGGGAAGGCCGCAGTACTTC. As protein: CASSVSGTGGRPQYF.

The V gene is TRBV7-2, the J gene TRBJ2-3, with D possibly matching TRBD2 (6 bases). The CDR3 consists of 16 residues. Trimming removed 5 bases at V and 3 bases at J, with 18 bases between. Germline values: CDR1 SGHTA, CDR2 FQGNSA. CDR3 region: CASSPTMWRGTDTQYF. The CDR3 bases are TGTGCCAGCAGCCCAACCATGTGGCGGGGAACAGATACGCAGTATTTT.

The J gene is TRBJ2-2, the V gene TRBV4-3; TRBD2 aligns across 7 bases. This CDR3 spans 16 amino acids. Germline trimming cut 7 bases from V and 5 bases from J; bases unmatched to any gene: 13. Germline V gene lookup returns CDR1 LGHNA and CDR2 YSLEER. CDR3 protein: CASKGGPWRGTGELFF. CDR3 nucleotide sequence: TGCGCCAGCAAAGGAGGGCCTTGGCGGGGGACCGGGGAGCTGTTTTTT.

This clone appeared a few times. In DNA, the CDR3 is TGCGCCAGCACCCCCTTTGGGACGCGTCTAGACGAGCAGTACTTC. Amino acid sequence: CASTPFGTRLDEQYF. J is TRBJ2-7 and V is TRBV5-1, with D perhaps given as TRBD1 or TRBD2 (5 bases each). The germline gives CDR1 SGHRS, CDR2 YFSETQ. This CDR3 has 15 amino acids. V was cut by 6 bases and J by 5 bases, with 21 bases left in between.

The V and J genes are TRBV15 and TRBJ1-4; 7 bases agree with TRBD1. Losses at the gene ends were 0 bases for V and 5 bases for J; bases not matched to a gene: 6. The CDR3 covers 16 residues. Germline V gene lookup returns CDR1 LNHNV and CDR2 YYDKDF (reference sequence). CDR3 protein: CATSRDWTGSNEKLFF. The CDR3 DNA reads as TGTGCCACCAGCAGAGATTGGACAGGCTCGAATGAAAAACTGTTTTTT. The variable domain in full, with the rest retrieved from reference TRBV15 and TRBJ1-4, is DAMVIQNPRYQVTQFGKPVTLSCSQTLNHNVMYWYQQKSSQAPKLLFHYYDKDFNNEADTPDNFQSRRPNTSFCFLDIRSPGLGDTAMYLCATSRDWTGSNEKLFFGSGTQLSVL.

This clone was counted a single time. DNA of the CDR3: TGTGCCAGCAGTCGGGACAGGGGTGAGCCCCAGCATTTT. Translating gives CASSRDRGEPQHF. J is TRBJ1-5 and V is TRBV6-1; 10 nucleotides agree with TRBD1. V lost 5 bases to trimming and J lost 8 bases; unmatched junction nucleotides: 3. There are 13 residues in the CDR3. Germline CDR1 is MNHNS and CDR2 is SASEGT.

The rearrangement uses TRBV19 and TRBJ1-5, with 9 bases fitting TRBD1. Germline V CDR1 and CDR2: LNHDA, SQIVND (reference sequence). Trimming cost V 9 bases and J 4 bases; bases outside gene matches: 7. The CDR3 sequence is 14 residues long. The CDR3 bases are TGTGCCAGCCGGGACAGGGTTTTTAATCAGCCCCAGCATTTT. Amino acid sequence: CASRDRVFNQPQHF.